This entry lists 5 T cell receptor beta chains sequenced from one sample in a study of PD-L1 blockade in urothelial cancer. TCRdb keeps only in-frame clones here, not all; method: immunoSEQ multiplex PCR. Counted here are approximately 38,000 clones, around 88% occurring once; the ten biggest clones make up about 16%. Sequenced here: PBMCs, sampled around atezolizumab (anti-PD-L1) treatment. Source of these receptors: a man aged 60-69 years with urothelial cancer.

This chain connects TRBV6-1 to TRBJ1-4, with D possibly being TRBD1 (5 bases). Germline V gene lookup returns CDR1 MNHNS and CDR2 SASEGT. Trimming took 6 bases from V and 4 from J, leaving 15 bases between them. The CDR3 spans 15 residues. This chain's CDR3 is CASRLRWGGNEKLFF. The CDR3 nucleotides read TGTGCCAGCAGGCTCCGGTGGGGCGGTAATGAAAAACTGTTTTTT.

The V and J genes are TRBV6-5 and TRBJ1-1; perhaps TRBD1 as D (6 bases). There are 13 residues in the CDR3. Per germline, CDR1 MNHEY and CDR2 SVGAGI. Trimming took off 0 bases at V and 4 bases at J, with 6 bases between the two ends. CDR3 nucleotides: TGTGCCAGCAGTTACTCAGGGGGCACTGAAGCTTTCTTT. This sequence encodes CASSYSGGTEAFF.

This chain connects TRBV5-6 to TRBJ2-2; 9 bases agree with TRBD2. The CDR3 has 16 amino acids. CDR1 SGHDT and CDR2 YYEEEE come from the germline V gene. The ends lost 1 base at V and 3 bases at J; junction bases unmatched: 4. The CDR3 sequence: CASSLTSGSHTGELFF. DNA for the CDR3: TGTGCCAGCAGCTTGACTAGCGGGTCCCACACCGGGGAGCTGTTTTTT.

The chain uses TRBV14 and TRBJ2-3; 9 bases are a match to TRBD1. This CDR3 region has 15 residues. Per germline, CDR1 SGHDN and CDR2 FVKESK. The trim removed 2 bases at V and 5 bases at J, leaving 5 bases unmatched. As DNA, the CDR3 is TGTGCCAGCAGCCAACGGGACAGGGCGGGAGATACGCAGTATTTT. This codes for CASSQRDRAGDTQYF.

The rearrangement uses TRBV30 and TRBJ2-7; TRBD1 aligns across 7 bases. Looked up from germline, CDR1 is GTSNPN and CDR2 is SVGIG (reference sequence). V gave up 5 bases and J gave up 3 bases; unmatched junction bases: 10. The CDR3 is 14 residues long. The CDR3 DNA is TGTGCCTGGGGGGGACAGCTTCCAGGCTACGAGCAGTACTTC. Its protein product is CAWGGQLPGYEQYF.